The rows below give T cell receptor beta chains drawn from one sample of a study of blood T cell repertoires in COVID-19. Sequenced by immunoSEQ multiplex PCR; TCRdb stores in-frame clones only, minus some. Altogether 200,000 to 250,000 clones are present, approximately 86% being singletons, with the ten largest covering approximately 4%. Specimen: PBMCs or T cells enriched from blood (not recorded which). These receptors all come from a woman aged 25 to 39 who had been exposed to COVID-19. Both conserved end residues are part of each CDR3. Each record gives: clone size, D gene, V gene, J gene, CDR3 DNA, CDR3 protein. A D gene is named only where the DNA matches it firmly. The listing skips clone size in some rows; elsewhere it reads once, few, many or a size class.

-	-	TRBV7-2	TRBJ1-2	TGTGCCAGCAGCTTAGTGGCCGGCCAGGGAGGGTATGGCTACACCTTC	CASSLVAGQGGYGYTF
once	TRBD2	TRBV5-6	TRBJ2-1	TGTGCCAGCAGCAGGACTAGCGGGGGGGTCAATGAGCAGTTCTTC	CASSRTSGGVNEQFF
-	-	TRBV5-4	TRBJ2-7	TGTGCCAGCAGCTTGGTGGGGCGTGTCTCCTACGAGCAGTACTTC	CASSLVGRVSYEQYF
-	TRBD2	TRBV10-2	TRBJ2-2	TGCGCCAGCAGCTTACTAGCGGGGGGGCCGTTGGTTACCGGGGAGCTGTTTTTT	CASSLLAGGPLVTGELFF
-	TRBD1	TRBV2	TRBJ2-5	TGTGCCAGCAGACCGGGGACAGGGGGTCGAGAGACCCAGTACTTC	CASRPGTGGRETQYF
-	TRBD1	TRBV30	TRBJ1-5	TGTGCCTGGAGTGGGGGCCGGTGGACAGGGGCCATCAATCAGCCCCAGCATTTT	CAWSGGRWTGAINQPQHF
once	-	TRBV24-1	TRBJ2-2	TGTGCCACCAGTGTCGCGGACACCGGGGAGCTGTTTTTT	CATSVADTGELFF
-	-	TRBV5-5	TRBJ2-2	TGTGCCAGCCGAACTACAGGGTCGGGTGGGGAGCTGTTTTTT	CASRTTGSGGELFF
-	-	TRBV24-1	TRBJ1-1	TGTGCCACCAGGCCCCAGGGGAACACTGAAGCTTTCTTT	CATRPQGNTEAFF
-	-	TRBV5-4	TRBJ1-1	TGTGCCAGCAGCTTGGGGGGGAGGGGCACTGAAGCTTTCTTT	CASSLGGRGTEAFF
-	TRBD1	TRBV4-2	TRBJ1-4	TGTGCCAGCAGCCAAGGACCACAGGGGGGTTCGACTAATGAAAAACTGTTTTTT	CASSQGPQGGSTNEKLFF
-	TRBD1	TRBV10-2	TRBJ2-3	TGCGCCAGCAGCGACGGACAGGGGATAAGCACAGATACGCAGTATTTT	CASSDGQGISTDTQYF
once	-	TRBV9	TRBJ2-2	TGTGCCAGCAGCGCAGTCACCGGGGAGCTGTTTTTT	CASSAVTGELFF
once	-	TRBV5-1	TRBJ2-5	TGCGCCAGCAGCTTAAGGGGCCTGTTGGAGACCCAGTACTTC	CASSLRGLLETQYF
-	TRBD1	TRBV28	TRBJ1-1	TGTGCCAGCAACGACAGGGGGGGGACTGAAGCTTTCTTT	CASNDRGGTEAFF
-	TRBD1	TRBV18	TRBJ2-2	TGTGCCAGCTCACCGGACAGGGCGAGCACCGGGGAGCTGTTTTTT	CASSPDRASTGELFF
-	-	TRBV3-1/TRBV3-2	TRBJ1-5	TGTGCCAGCAGCCAATCTGGCAATCAGCCCCAGCATTTT	CASSQSGNQPQHF